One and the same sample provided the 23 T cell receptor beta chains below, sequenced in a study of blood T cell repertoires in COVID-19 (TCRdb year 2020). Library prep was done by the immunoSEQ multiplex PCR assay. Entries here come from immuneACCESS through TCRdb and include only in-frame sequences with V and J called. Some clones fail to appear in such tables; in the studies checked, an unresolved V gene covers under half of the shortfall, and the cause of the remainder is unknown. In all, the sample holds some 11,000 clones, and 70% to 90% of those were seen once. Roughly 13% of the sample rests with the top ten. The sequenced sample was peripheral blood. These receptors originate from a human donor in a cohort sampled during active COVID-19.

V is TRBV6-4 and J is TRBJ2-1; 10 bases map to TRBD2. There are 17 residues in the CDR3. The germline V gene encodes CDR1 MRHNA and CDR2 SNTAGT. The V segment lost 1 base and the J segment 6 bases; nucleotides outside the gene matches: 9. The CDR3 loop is CASSDFPTSGALNEQFF. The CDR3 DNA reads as TGTGCCAGCAGTGACTTCCCTACTAGCGGGGCGCTCAATGAGCAGTTCTTC.

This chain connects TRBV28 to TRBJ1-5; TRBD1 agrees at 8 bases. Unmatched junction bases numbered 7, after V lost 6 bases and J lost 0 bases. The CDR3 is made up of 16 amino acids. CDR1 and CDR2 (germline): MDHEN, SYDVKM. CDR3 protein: CASRGQVRYSNQPQHF. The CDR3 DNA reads TGTGCCAGCAGGGGACAGGTCCGTTATAGCAATCAGCCCCAGCATTTT.

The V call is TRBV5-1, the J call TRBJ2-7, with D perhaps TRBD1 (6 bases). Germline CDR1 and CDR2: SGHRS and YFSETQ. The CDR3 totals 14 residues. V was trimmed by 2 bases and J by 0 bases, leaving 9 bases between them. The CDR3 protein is CASSLQGASYEQYF. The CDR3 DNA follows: TGCGCCAGCAGCTTACAGGGCGCCTCCTACGAGCAGTACTTC.

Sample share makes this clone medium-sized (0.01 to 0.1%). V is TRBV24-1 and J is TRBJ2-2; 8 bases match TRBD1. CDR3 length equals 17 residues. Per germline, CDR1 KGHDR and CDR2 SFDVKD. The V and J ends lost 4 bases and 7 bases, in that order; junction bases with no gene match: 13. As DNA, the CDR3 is TGTGCCACCAGTGACCTCCCGGGACAGGCAGATAACGGGGAGCTGTTTTTT. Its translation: CATSDLPGQADNGELFF.

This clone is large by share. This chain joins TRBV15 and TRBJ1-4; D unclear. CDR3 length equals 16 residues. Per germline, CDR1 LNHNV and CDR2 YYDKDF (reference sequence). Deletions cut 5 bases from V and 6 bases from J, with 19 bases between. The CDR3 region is CATSRSPRIQDEKLFF. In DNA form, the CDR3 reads TGTGCCACCAGCCGAAGCCCCCGCATTCAAGATGAAAAACTGTTTTTT.

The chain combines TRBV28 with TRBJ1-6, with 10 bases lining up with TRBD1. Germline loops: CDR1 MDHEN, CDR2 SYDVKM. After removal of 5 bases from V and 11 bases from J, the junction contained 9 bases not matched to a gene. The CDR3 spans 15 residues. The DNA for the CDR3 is TGTGCCAGCAGTGCGACGGACAGGGGGGAACCACCCCTCCACTTT. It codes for CASSATDRGEPPLHF.

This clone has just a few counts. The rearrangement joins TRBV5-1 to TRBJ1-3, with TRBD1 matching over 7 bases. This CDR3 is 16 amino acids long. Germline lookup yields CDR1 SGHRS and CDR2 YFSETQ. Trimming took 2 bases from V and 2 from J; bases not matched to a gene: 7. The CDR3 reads CASSFQQGLAGNTIYF. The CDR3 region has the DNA TGCGCCAGCAGCTTTCAACAGGGGCTGGCTGGAAACACCATATATTTT.

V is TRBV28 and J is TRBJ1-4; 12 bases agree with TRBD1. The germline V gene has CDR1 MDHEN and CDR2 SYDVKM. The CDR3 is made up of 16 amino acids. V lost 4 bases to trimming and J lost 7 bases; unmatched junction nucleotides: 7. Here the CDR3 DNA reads TGTGCCAGCAGTTGGGACAGGGGGCTGAGTGGTGAAAAACTGTTTTTT. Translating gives CASSWDRGLSGEKLFF.

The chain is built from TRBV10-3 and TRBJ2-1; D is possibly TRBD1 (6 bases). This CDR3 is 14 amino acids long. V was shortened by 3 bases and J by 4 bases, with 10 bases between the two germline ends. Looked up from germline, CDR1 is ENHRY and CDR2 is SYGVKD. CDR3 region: CAISDGQKYNEQFF. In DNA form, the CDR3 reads TGTGCCATCAGTGATGGACAGAAATACAATGAGCAGTTCTTC.

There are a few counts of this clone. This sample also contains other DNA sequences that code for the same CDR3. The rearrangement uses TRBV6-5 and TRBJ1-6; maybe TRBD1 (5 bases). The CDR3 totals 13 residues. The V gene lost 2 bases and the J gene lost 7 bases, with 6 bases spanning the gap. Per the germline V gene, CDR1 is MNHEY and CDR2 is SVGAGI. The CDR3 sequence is CASSYGANSPLHF. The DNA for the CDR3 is TGTGCCAGCAGTTACGGGGCCAATTCACCCCTCCACTTT.

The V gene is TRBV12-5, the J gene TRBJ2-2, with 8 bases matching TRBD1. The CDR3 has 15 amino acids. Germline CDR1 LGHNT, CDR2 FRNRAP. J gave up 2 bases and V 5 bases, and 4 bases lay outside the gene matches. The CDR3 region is CASGPDRANTGELFF. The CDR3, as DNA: TGTGCTAGTGGTCCGGACAGGGCCAACACCGGGGAGCTGTTTTTT. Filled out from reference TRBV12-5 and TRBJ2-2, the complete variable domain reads DARVTQTPRHKVTEMGQEVTMRCQPILGHNTVFWYRQTMMQGLELLAYFRNRAPLDDSGMPKDRFSAEMPDATLATLKIQPSEPRDSAVYFCASGPDRANTGELFFGEGSRLTVL.

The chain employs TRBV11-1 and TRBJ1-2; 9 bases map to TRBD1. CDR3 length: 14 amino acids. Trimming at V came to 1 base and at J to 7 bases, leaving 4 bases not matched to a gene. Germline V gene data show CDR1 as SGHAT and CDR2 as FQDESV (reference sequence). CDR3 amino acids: CASSLEGTGIGYTF. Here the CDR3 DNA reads TGTGCCAGCAGCTTAGAGGGGACAGGGATTGGCTACACCTTC.

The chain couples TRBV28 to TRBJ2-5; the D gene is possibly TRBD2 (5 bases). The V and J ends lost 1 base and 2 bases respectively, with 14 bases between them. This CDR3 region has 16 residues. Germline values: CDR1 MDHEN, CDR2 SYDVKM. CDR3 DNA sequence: TGTGCCAGCAGTTTATCCGTGGGAGTTGATCAAGAGACCCAGTACTTC. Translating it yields CASSLSVGVDQETQYF.

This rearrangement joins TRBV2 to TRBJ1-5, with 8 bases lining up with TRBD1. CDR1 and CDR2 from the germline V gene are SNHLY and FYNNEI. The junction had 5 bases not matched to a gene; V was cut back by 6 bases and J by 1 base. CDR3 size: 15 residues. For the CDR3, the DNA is TGTGCCAGCAGCCGACAGGGGCCAAGCAATCAGCCCCAGCATTTT. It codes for CASSRQGPSNQPQHF.

This CDR3 reads CASSLYSVGSWSDTQYF. The CDR3, as DNA: TGCGCCAGCAGCTTATATAGCGTGGGGAGTTGGTCAGATACGCAGTATTTT. The chain joins TRBV5-1 to TRBJ2-3, with D tentatively TRBD2 (5 bases). V lost 2 bases to trimming and J lost 4 bases, with 20 bases between them. The CDR3 length is 17 residues. CDR1 and CDR2 from the germline V gene are SGHRS and YFSETQ.

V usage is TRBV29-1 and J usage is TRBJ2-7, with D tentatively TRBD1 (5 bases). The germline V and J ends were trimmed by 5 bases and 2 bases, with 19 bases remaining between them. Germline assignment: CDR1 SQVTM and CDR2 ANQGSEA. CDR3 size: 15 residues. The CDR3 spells CSVYGGQAFPYEQYF. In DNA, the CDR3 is TGCAGCGTTTATGGTGGACAAGCGTTCCCCTACGAGCAGTACTTC.

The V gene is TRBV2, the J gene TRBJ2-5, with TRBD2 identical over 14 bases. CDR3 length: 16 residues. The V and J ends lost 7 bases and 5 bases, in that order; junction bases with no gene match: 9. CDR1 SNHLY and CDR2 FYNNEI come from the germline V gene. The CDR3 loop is CASKTQGLAGAETQYF. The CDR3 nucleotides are TGTGCCAGCAAAACGCAGGGACTAGCGGGAGCCGAGACCCAGTACTTC. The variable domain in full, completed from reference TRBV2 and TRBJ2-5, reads EPEVTQTPSHQVTQMGQEVILRCVPISNHLYFYWYRQILGQKVEFLVSFYNNEISEKSEIFDDQFSVERPDGSNFTLKIRSTKLEDSAMYFCASKTQGLAGAETQYFGPGTRLLVL.

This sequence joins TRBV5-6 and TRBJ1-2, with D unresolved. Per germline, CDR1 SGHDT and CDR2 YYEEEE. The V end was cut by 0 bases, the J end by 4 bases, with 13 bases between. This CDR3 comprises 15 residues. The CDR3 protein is CASSLAGREVYGYTF. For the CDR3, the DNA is TGTGCCAGCAGCTTGGCTGGTAGAGAGGTCTATGGCTACACCTTC.

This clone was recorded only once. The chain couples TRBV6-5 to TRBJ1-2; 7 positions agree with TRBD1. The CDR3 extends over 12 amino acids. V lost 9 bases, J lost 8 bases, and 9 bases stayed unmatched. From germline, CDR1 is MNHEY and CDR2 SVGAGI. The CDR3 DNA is TGTGCCAGTGACAGGGTGAGCGGCGGCTACACCTTC. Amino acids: CASDRVSGGYTF.

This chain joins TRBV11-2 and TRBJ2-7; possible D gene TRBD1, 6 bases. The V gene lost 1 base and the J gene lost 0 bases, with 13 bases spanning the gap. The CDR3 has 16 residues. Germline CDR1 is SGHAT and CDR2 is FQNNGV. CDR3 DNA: TGTGCCAGCAGCTTAGGCACAGGGTGGAGCTCCTACGAGCAGTACTTC. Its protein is CASSLGTGWSSYEQYF.

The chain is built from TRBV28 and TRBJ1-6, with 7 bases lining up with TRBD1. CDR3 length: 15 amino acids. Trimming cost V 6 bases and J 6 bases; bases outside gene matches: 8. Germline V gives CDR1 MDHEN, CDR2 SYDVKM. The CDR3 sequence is CASSPLDRLNSPLHF. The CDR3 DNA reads TGTGCCAGCAGCCCGTTGGACAGGCTTAATTCACCCCTCCACTTT. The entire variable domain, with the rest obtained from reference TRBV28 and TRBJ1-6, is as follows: DVKVTQSSRYLVKRTGEKVFLECVQDMDHENMFWYRQDPGLGLRLIYFSYDVKMKEKGDIPEGYSVSREKKERFSLILESASTNQTSMYLCASSPLDRLNSPLHFGNGTRLTVT.

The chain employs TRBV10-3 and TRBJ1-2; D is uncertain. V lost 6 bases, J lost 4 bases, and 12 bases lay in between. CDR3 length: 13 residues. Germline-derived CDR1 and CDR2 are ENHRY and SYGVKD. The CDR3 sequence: CAISGLTGYGYTF. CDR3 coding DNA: TGTGCCATCAGCGGCCTAACGGGCTATGGCTACACCTTC.

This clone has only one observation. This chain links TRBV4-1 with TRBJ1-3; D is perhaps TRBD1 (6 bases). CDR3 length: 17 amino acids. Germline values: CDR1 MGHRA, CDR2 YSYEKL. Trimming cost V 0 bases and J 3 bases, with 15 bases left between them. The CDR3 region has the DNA TGCGCCAGCAGCCAAGATGAAAGGAACAGGGTTGGAAACACCATATATTTT. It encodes CASSQDERNRVGNTIYF.